These 21 T cell receptor beta chains share one sample of origin, sequenced in a study of T cell responses to AZD1222 COVID-19 vaccine. TCRdb's copy holds only in-frame clones and misses some; the assay was immunoSEQ multiplex PCR. The top ten clones hold roughly 5% of a sample with 100,000 to 150,000 clones, about 90% of them seen once. The sequenced sample was peripheral blood, obtained on day 0 of AZD1222 vaccination. The source is an adult in good health.

The V call is TRBV6-5, the J call TRBJ2-2; 8 nucleotides align to TRBD1. J was trimmed by 0 bases and V by 2 bases; bases with no gene match: 2. CDR3 size: 16 residues. Germline CDR1 and CDR2: MNHEY and SVGAGI. CDR3 protein: CASSYPDRANTGELFF. The CDR3 bases are TGTGCCAGCAGTTACCCGGACAGGGCGAACACCGGGGAGCTGTTTTTT.

V is TRBV2 and J is TRBJ1-3; D gene ambiguous. Deletions cut 2 bases from V and 8 bases from J, with 10 bases between. CDR1 SNHLY and CDR2 FYNNEI come from the germline V gene. The CDR3 extends over 13 amino acids. This CDR3 reads CASSESGSYTIYF. In nucleotides, the CDR3 is TGTGCCAGCAGTGAATCGGGCTCCTACACCATATATTTT.

V and J are TRBV11-1 and TRBJ1-2; possible D gene TRBD1, 5 bases. CDR1 and CDR2 (germline): SGHAT, FQDESV (reference sequence). V shed 5 bases and J shed 8 bases, with 21 bases lying between them. CDR3 length equals 15 residues. DNA of the CDR3: TGTGCCAGCAGCCCTCAGCCAGGGATGTTTCGCGGCTACACCTTC. Protein: CASSPQPGMFRGYTF.

The V call is TRBV29-1, the J call TRBJ1-2, with 10 bases that match TRBD1. This CDR3 is built from 13 residues. CDR1 is SQVTM and CDR2 is ANQGSEA in the germline V gene. The ends lost 7 bases at V and 4 bases at J; junction bases unmatched: 6. The CDR3 DNA sequence: TGCAGCGGCGCCGGGACAGGGGTCTATGGCTACACCTTC. It encodes CSGAGTGVYGYTF. The complete variable domain, with remaining parts taken from reference TRBV29-1 and TRBJ1-2, reads SAVISQKPSRDICQRGTSLTIQCQVDSQVTMMFWYRQQPGQSLTLIATANQGSEATYESGFVIDKFPISRPNLTFSTLTVSNMSPEDSSIYLCSGAGTGVYGYTFGSGTRLTVV.

The V call is TRBV6-5, the J call TRBJ1-1, with 10 bases lining up with TRBD1. J was trimmed by 8 bases and V by 5 bases; bases with no gene match: 8. The CDR3 consists of 14 residues. Germline loops: CDR1 MNHEY, CDR2 SVGAGI. CDR3 nucleotide sequence: TGTGCCAGCAGTAGACGACAGGGGGCAGGAGAAGCTTTCTTT. Protein: CASSRRQGAGEAFF.

The rearrangement uses TRBV30 and TRBJ1-3, with unresolved D. This CDR3 is built from 14 residues. CDR1 and CDR2 (germline): GTSNPN, SVGIG (reference sequence). The V end lost 2 bases, the J end lost 3 bases, and 11 bases lay between the germline ends. CDR3 sequence: CAWSYRTGGNTIYF. As DNA, the CDR3 is TGTGCCTGGAGTTACCGTACCGGTGGAAACACCATATATTTT.

The CDR3 nucleotides read TGTGCCAGCAGCGTAGCTAGCGGGCCCGCCTACGAGCAGTACTTC. Translated, it gives CASSVASGPAYEQYF. The chain recombines TRBV9 with TRBJ2-7; 8 bases agree with TRBD2. Germline assignment: CDR1 SGDLS and CDR2 YYNGEE. With 0 bases clipped from V and 2 bases from J, the junction kept 4 bases outside the gene matches. The CDR3 has 15 amino acids.

The chain has TRBV19 and TRBJ1-2; tentatively, D is TRBD1 (5 bases). The CDR3 sequence is 12 residues long. Germline V CDR1 and CDR2: LNHDA, SQIVND (reference sequence). V shed 6 bases and J shed 2 bases, with 7 bases lying between them. DNA for the CDR3: TGTGCCAGTAGAAGGACAAACTATGGCTACACCTTC. It is translated as CASRRTNYGYTF.

J is TRBJ2-1 and V is TRBV10-1; D gene uncertain. The CDR3 covers 17 residues. Trimming cost V 0 bases and J 4 bases, with 16 bases left between them. CDR1 and CDR2 (germline): WNHNN, SYGVQD (reference sequence). The CDR3, as DNA: TGCGCCAGCAGTGAGTCTCAGGTCGGGCTGCTATACAATGAGCAGTTCTTC. It yields the protein CASSESQVGLLYNEQFF.

This chain joins TRBV19 and TRBJ2-5; weak D call: TRBD1 (6 bases). CDR3 size: 15 residues. Trimming shortened V by 4 bases and J by 1 base, and 13 bases separated the two germline ends. CDR1 and CDR2 from the germline V gene are LNHDA and SQIVND (reference sequence). CDR3 region: CASSTQQGPQETQYF. Here the CDR3 DNA reads TGTGCCAGTAGTACCCAACAGGGACCCCAAGAGACCCAGTACTTC.

The chain couples TRBV3-1 (or the pseudogene TRBV3-2) to TRBJ2-5; D unresolved. Germline values: CDR1 LGHDT, CDR2 YNNKEL (reference sequence). This CDR3 spans 13 amino acids. V gave up 2 bases and J gave up 4 bases, with 8 bases separating them. The CDR3 DNA reads TGTGCCAGCAGCCAACCTCTCGTAGAGACCCAGTACTTC. It translates to CASSQPLVETQYF.

The chain uses TRBV25-1 and TRBJ1-2, with 8 bases identical to TRBD1. This CDR3 contains 14 residues. V lost 8 bases to trimming and J lost 7 bases; unmatched junction nucleotides: 12. Germline V CDR1 and CDR2: MGHDK, SYGVNS. CDR3 amino acids: CASCETGVLCGYTF. CDR3 in DNA: TGTGCCAGCTGCGAGACAGGGGTTCTATGTGGCTACACCTTC.

The chain is built from TRBV19 and TRBJ2-3; no reliable D call. The CDR3 consists of 14 residues. Germline values: CDR1 LNHDA, CDR2 SQIVND (reference sequence). Trimming cost V 0 bases and J 4 bases, with 8 bases left between them. In DNA, the CDR3 is TGTGCCAGTAGTATAGACCAGGTGGCAGATACGCAGTATTTT. It codes for CASSIDQVADTQYF.

The rearrangement links TRBV7-3 to TRBJ2-1; D unclear. The CDR3 covers 13 residues. Trimming stripped 4 bases from V and 6 bases from J, with 10 bases between. CDR1 is SGHTA and CDR2 is FQGTGA in the germline V gene. The CDR3 sequence: CASSSHGSNEQFF. CDR3 bases: TGTGCCAGCAGCTCCCATGGAAGCAATGAGCAGTTCTTC.

The chain joins TRBV18 to TRBJ2-2; TRBD2 matches 10 bases. Germline CDR1 KGHSH, CDR2 LQKENI. The CDR3 is 16 residues long. V trimming: 1 base; J trimming: 7 bases; junction bases outside the gene matches: 6. CDR3 sequence: CASSPLLAGAGGELFF. The CDR3 bases are TGTGCCAGCTCACCACTCCTAGCGGGGGCTGGCGGGGAGCTGTTTTTT.

The genes are TRBV7-9 and TRBJ2-7; a weak D match, TRBD1 (6 bases). The CDR3 extends over 15 amino acids. In germline, CDR1 is SEHNR, CDR2 FQNEAQ (reference sequence). Trimming shortened V by 5 bases and J by 0 bases, and 14 bases separated the two germline ends. The CDR3 sequence: CASSPPGTRSYEQYF. The DNA of the CDR3 is TGTGCCAGCAGCCCCCCGGGGACACGCTCCTACGAGCAGTACTTC.

As for this clone: This same CDR3 is encoded by further DNA sequences in the sample. CDR3 amino acids: CASSLTSSYEQYF. CDR3 in DNA: TGTGCCAGCAGTTTGACTAGCTCCTACGAGCAGTACTTC. This rearrangement joins TRBV27 to TRBJ2-7; D may be TRBD2 (6 bases). Per germline, CDR1 MNHEY and CDR2 SMNVEV (reference sequence). The V end lost 3 bases, the J end lost 0 bases, and 6 bases lay between the germline ends. The CDR3 sequence is 13 residues long.

This clone turned up a few times. The chain uses TRBV6-4 and TRBJ2-2; D unclear. CDR3 length: 14 residues. CDR1 is MRHNA and CDR2 is SNTAGT in the germline V gene. Trimming stripped 2 bases from V and 6 bases from J, with 10 bases between. The chain's CDR3 is CASSDRFGAGELFF. The DNA of the CDR3 is TGTGCCAGCAGTGACAGGTTTGGGGCCGGGGAGCTGTTTTTT.

The V call is TRBV30, the J call TRBJ2-7, with D possibly TRBD1 on 6 matching bases. Germline V gives CDR1 GTSNPN, CDR2 SVGIG (reference sequence). The CDR3 length is 15 residues. V was pared by 1 base and J by 0 bases, with 13 bases between. CDR3 protein: CAWSGGPGTSYEQYF. DNA for the CDR3: TGTGCCTGGAGTGGGGGGCCGGGGACCTCCTACGAGCAGTACTTC.

Only one count was recorded for this clone. This rearrangement joins TRBV19 to TRBJ2-7; the D gene is possibly TRBD2 (6 bases). V lost 5 bases, J lost 0 bases, and 11 bases lay in between. CDR3 size: 14 residues. CDR1 LNHDA and CDR2 SQIVND come from the germline V gene (reference sequence). Written as DNA, the CDR3 is TGTGCCAGTAGTCCCGGGACTCACTCCTACGAGCAGTACTTC. Protein sequence: CASSPGTHSYEQYF.

This clone was picked up one time. The chain employs TRBV5-6 and TRBJ1-4; 8 bases align to TRBD1. The V gene end was trimmed by 2 bases and the J gene end by 6 bases; junction bases not matched to a gene: 3. Per germline, CDR1 SGHDT and CDR2 YYEEEE. The CDR3 totals 14 residues. The CDR3 DNA is TGTGCCAGCAGCTTAGCGGACAGGGATGAAAAACTGTTTTTT. Protein sequence: CASSLADRDEKLFF.